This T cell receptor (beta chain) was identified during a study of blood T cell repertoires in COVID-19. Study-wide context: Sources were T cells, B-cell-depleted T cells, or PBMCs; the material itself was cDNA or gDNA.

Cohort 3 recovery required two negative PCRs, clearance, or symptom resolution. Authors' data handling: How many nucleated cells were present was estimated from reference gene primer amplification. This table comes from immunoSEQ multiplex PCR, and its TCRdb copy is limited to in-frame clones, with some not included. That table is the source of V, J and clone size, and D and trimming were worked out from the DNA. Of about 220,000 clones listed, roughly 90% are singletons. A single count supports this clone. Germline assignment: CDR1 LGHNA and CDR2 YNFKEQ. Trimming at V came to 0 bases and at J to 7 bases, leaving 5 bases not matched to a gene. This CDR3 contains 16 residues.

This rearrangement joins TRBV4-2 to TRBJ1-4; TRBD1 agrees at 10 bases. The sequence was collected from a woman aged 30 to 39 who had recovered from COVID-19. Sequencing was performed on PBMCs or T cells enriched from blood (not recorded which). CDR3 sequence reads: CASSQESGTGAEKLFF. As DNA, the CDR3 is TGTGCCAGCAGCCAAGAGTCGGGGACAGGGGCTGAAAAACTGTTTTTT.